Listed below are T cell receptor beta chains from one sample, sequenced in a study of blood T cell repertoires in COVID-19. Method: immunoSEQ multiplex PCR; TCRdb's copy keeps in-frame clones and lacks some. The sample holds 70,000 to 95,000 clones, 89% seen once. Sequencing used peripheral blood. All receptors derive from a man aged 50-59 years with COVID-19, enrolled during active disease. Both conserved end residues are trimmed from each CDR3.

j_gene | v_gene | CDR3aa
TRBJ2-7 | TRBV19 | ASSIAGTSGDEQY
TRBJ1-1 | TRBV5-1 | ASSLSRGTEAF
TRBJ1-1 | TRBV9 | ASSAGGNLNTEAF
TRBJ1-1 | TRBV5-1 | ASSSTQGVGTEAF
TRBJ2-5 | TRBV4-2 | ASSQRTGQETQY
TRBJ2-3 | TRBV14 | ASSLQGPRTDTQY
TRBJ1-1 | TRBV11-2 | ASSLAEGTEAF
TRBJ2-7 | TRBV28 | ASTQRGQGVYEQY
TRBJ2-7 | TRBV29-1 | SVRSGLRFYEQY
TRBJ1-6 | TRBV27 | ASSLRTGGSNSPLH
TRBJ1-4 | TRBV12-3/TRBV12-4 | ASTPTANEKLF
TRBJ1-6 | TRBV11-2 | ASSFNSYNSPLH
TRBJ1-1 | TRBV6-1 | ASRKSRGNTEAF
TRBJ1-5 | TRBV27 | ASSLSGQGAGQPQH
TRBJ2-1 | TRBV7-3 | ASSLTGQGKRYNEQF
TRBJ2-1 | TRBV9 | ASSVGLAVGVEQF
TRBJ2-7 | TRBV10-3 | AISARDRGHEQY
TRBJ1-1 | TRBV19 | ASSIDRTEGTEAF
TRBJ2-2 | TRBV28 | ASSPLAGESITNTGELF
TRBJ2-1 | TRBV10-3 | AISGTSGVSYNEQF